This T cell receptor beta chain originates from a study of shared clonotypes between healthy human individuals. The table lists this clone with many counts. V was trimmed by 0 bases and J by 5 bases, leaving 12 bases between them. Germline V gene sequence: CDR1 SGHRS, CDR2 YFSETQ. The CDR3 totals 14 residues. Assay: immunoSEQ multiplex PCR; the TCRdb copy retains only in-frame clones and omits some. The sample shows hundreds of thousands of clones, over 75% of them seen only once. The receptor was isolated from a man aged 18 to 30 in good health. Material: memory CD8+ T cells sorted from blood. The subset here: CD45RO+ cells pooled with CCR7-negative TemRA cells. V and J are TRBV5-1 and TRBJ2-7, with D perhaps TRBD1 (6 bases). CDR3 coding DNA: TGCGCCAGCAGCTTGGAGAACAGGGACCACGAGCAGTACTTC. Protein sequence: CASSLENRDHEQYF.